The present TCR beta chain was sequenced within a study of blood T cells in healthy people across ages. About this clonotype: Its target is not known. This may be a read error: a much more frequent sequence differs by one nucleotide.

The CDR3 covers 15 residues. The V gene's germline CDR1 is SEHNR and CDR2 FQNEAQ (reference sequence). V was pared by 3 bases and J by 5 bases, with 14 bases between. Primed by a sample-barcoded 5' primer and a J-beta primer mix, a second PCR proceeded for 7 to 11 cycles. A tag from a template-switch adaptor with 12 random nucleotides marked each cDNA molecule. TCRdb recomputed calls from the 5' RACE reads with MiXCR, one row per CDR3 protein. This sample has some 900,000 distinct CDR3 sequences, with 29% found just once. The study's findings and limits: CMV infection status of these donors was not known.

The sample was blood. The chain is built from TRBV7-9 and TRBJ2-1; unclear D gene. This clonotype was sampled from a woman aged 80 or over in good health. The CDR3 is CASSFFVRIDNEQFF. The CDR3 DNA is TGTGCCAGCAGCTTCTTCGTAAGGATAGACAATGAGCAGTTCTTC.